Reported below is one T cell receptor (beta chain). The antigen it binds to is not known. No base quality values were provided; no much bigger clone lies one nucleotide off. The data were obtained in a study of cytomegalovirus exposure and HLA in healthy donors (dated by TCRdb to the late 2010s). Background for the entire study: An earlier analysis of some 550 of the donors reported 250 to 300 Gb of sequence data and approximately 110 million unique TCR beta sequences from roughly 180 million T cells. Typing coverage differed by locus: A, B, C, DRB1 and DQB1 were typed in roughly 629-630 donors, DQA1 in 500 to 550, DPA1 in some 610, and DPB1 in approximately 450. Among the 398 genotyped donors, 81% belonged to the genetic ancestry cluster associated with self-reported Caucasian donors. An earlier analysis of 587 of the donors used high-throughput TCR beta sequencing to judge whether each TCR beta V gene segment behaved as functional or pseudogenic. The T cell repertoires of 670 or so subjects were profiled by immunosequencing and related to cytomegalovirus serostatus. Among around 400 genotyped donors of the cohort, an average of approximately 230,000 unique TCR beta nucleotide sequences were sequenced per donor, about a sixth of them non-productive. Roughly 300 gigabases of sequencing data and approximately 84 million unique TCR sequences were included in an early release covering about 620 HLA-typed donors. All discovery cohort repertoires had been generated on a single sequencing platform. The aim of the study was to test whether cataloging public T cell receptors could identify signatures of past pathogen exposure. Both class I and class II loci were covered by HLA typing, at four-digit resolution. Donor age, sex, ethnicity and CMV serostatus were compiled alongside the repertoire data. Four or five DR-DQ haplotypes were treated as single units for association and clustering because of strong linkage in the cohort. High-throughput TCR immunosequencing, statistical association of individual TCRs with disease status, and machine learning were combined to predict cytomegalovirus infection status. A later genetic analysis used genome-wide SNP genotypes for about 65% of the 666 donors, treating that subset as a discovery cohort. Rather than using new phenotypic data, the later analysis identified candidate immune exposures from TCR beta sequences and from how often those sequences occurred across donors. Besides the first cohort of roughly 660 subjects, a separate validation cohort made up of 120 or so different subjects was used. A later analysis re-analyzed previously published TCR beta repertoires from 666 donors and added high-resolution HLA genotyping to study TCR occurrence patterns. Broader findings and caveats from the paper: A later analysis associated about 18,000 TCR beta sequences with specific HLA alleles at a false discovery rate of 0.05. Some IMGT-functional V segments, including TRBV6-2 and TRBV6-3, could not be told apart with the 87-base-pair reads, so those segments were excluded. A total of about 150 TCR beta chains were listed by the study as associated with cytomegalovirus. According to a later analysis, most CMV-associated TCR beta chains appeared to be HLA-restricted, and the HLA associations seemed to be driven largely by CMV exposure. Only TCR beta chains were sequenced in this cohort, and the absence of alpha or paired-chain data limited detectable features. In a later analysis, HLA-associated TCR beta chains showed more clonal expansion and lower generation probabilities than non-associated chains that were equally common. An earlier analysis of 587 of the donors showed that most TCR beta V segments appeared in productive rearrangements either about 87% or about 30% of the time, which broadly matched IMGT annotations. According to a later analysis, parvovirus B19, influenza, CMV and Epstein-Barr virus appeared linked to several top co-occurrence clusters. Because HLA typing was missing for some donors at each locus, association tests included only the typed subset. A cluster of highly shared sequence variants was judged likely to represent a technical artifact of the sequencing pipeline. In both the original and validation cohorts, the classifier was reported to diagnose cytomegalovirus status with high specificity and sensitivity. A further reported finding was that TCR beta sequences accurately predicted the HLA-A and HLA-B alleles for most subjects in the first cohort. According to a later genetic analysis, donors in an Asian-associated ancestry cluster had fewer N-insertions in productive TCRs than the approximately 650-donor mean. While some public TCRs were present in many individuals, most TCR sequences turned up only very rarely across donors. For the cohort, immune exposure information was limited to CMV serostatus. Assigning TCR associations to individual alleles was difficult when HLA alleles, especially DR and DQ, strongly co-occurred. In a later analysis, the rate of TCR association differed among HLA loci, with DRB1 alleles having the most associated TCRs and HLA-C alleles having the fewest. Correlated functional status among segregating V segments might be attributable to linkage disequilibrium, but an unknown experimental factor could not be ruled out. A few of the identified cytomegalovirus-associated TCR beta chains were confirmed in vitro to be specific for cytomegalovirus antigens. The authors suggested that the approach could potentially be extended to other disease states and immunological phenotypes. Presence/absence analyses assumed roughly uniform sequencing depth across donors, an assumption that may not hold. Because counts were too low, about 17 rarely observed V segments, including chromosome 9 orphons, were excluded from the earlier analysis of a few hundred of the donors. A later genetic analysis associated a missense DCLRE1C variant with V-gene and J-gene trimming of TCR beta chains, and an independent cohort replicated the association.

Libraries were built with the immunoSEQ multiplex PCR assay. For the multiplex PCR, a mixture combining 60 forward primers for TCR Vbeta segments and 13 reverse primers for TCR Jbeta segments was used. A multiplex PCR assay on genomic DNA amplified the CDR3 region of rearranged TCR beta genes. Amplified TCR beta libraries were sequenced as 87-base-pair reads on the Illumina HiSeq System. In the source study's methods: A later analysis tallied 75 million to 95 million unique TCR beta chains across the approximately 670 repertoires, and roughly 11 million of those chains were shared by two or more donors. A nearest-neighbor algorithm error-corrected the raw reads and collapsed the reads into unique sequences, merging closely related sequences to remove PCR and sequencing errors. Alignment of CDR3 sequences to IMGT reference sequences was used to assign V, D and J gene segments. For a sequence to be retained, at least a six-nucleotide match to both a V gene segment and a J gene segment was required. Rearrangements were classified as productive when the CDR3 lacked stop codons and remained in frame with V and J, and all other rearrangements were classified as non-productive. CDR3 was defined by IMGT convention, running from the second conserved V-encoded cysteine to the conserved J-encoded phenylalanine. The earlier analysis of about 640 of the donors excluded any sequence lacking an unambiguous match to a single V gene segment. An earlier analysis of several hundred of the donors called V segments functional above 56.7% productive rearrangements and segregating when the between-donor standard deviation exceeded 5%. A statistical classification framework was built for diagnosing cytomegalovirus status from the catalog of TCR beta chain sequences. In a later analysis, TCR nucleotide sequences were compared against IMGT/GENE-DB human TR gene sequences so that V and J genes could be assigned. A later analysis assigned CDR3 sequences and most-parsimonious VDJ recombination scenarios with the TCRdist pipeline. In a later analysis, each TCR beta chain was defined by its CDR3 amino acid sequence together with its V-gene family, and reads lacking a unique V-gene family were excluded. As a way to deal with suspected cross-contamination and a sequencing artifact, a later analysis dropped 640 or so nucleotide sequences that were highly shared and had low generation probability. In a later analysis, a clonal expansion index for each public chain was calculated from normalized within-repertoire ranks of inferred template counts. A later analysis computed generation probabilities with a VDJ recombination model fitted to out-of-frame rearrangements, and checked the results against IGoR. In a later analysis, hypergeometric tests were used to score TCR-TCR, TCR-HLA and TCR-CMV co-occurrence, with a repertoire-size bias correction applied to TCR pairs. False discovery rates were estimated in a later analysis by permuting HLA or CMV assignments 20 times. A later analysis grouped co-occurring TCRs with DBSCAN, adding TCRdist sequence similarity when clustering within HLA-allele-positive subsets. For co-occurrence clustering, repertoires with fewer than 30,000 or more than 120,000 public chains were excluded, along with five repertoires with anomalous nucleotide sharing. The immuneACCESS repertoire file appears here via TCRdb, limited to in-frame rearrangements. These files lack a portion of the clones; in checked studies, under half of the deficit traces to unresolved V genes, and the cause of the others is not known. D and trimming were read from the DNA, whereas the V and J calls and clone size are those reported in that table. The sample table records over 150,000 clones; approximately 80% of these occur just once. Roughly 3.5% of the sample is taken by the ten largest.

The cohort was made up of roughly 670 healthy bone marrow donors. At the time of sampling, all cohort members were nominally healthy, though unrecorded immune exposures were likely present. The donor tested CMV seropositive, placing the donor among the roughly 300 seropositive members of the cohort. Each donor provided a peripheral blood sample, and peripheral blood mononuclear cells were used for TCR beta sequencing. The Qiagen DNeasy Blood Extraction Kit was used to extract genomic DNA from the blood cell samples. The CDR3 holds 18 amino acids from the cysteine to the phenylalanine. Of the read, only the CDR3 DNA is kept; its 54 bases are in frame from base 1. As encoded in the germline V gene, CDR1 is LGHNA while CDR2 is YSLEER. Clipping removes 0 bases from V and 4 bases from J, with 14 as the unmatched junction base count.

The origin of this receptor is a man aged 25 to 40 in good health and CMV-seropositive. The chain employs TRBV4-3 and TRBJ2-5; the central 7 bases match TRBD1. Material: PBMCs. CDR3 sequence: CASSQDFFEGARGETQYF. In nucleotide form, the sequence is TGCGCCAGCAGCCAAGATTTTTTTGAGGGGGCGAGGGGAGAGACCCAGTACTTC.